Listed below are T cell receptor beta chains from one sample, sequenced in a study of cytomegalovirus exposure and HLA in healthy donors. Here immunoSEQ multiplex PCR was the method, and the copy in TCRdb shows in-frame clones only, minus some. The sample records about 120,000 clones, 75% to 80% being singletons. Material for sequencing was PBMCs. The receptors come from a woman in her thirties in good health and CMV-seropositive. Both conserved end residues are part of each CDR3. A D gene is named only where the DNA matches it firmly. Only some rows state a clone size, as once, few, many or a class for expanded clones.

TRBD1	TRBV18	NA	TRBJ1-2	TGTGCCAGCTCCCCAGGGACAGGGAATTATGGCTACACCTTC	CASSPGTGNYGYTF
NA	TRBV7-9	once	TRBJ2-4	TGTGCCAGCAGCTTAATCGAGTCCGCCAAAAACATTCAGTACTTC	CASSLIESAKNIQYF
NA	TRBV7-9	NA	TRBJ1-6	TGTTCCAGCAGCTTAGATAGGGACACCTATTTTTCACCCCTCCACTTT	CSSSLDRDTYFSPLHF
NA	TRBV5-1	NA	TRBJ2-5	TGCGCCAGCAGCTTGGAGACGGGGTCCGTGACCCAGTACTTC	CASSLETGSVTQYF
NA	TRBV5-1	once	TRBJ1-5	TGCGCCAGCAGTTCACTGGGGGCTGGGAATCAGCCCCAGCATTTT	CASSSLGAGNQPQHF
TRBD1	TRBV2	NA	TRBJ2-7	TGTGCCAGCAGTCCGACAGGGGACAACGAGCAGTACTTC	CASSPTGDNEQYF
TRBD1	TRBV27	NA	TRBJ1-6	TGTGCCAGCAGTACGGGACAGGGGCCCTATAATTCACCCCTCCACTTT	CASSTGQGPYNSPLHF
NA	TRBV10-3	NA	TRBJ1-2	TGTGCCATCAGTGAGTTCGGGACTAACTATGGCTACACCTTC	CAISEFGTNYGYTF
TRBD2	TRBV6-1	NA	TRBJ2-7	TGTGCCAGCAGTGGAGTCACTAGCGGGGGCACCTCCTACGAGCAGTACTTC	CASSGVTSGGTSYEQYF
TRBD1	TRBV6-6	NA	TRBJ1-1	TGTGCCAGCAGTTACGACAGGGTGAACACTGAAGCTTTCTTT	CASSYDRVNTEAFF
TRBD2	TRBV28	NA	TRBJ2-1	TGTGCCAGCAGGGCTGCGGGACTAGTATTGCGCGATGAGCAGTTCTTC	CASRAAGLVLRDEQFF
TRBD1	TRBV5-1	NA	TRBJ1-5	TGCGCCAGCAGCCCGGACAGGGGAGGTCAGCCCCAGCATTTT	CASSPDRGGQPQHF
NA	TRBV4-3	NA	TRBJ2-2	TGCGCCAGCAGCCAAGATGAAGCTATTAGGGGGACCGGGGAGCTGTTTTTT	CASSQDEAIRGTGELFF
TRBD1	TRBV5-1	NA	TRBJ1-4	TGCGCCAGCAGCCCTGGACAGGGTGTGGGCACTAATGAAAAACTGTTTTTT	CASSPGQGVGTNEKLFF
NA	TRBV9	once	TRBJ2-3	TGTGCCAGCAGCGTTCCCTCGGGGGATACGCAGTATTTT	CASSVPSGDTQYF
TRBD1	TRBV5-4	NA	TRBJ1-6	TGTGCCAGCAGCAGGGACAGGACCGGTAATTCACCCCTCCACTTT	CASSRDRTGNSPLHF
NA	TRBV5-1	NA	TRBJ2-7	TGCGCCAGCAGCTTGTTTAGTGCCTACGAGCAGTACTTC	CASSLFSAYEQYF
NA	TRBV9	NA	TRBJ1-2	TGTGCCAGCACCGATCGGGGCGGGGTTTACACCTTC	CASTDRGGVYTF
NA	TRBV4-2	NA	TRBJ1-2	TGTGCCAGCAGCGGGGGGAACTATGGCTACACCTTC	CASSGGNYGYTF
TRBD1	TRBV19	NA	TRBJ1-5	TGTGCCAGCACCGCCGCGGACAGGTCGGGCCAGCCCCAGCATTTT	CASTAADRSGQPQHF
NA	TRBV29-1	NA	TRBJ2-3	TGCAGCACCAGGTTGCAATCAGATACGCAGTATTTT	CSTRLQSDTQYF
TRBD1	TRBV5-1	NA	TRBJ2-7	TGCGCCAGCAGCCCGAGGGGACAGGGGGCCTACGAGCAGTACTTC	CASSPRGQGAYEQYF
TRBD1	TRBV5-1	NA	TRBJ1-6	TGCGCCAGCAGCTACGACAGGGATCACTCACCCCTCCACTTT	CASSYDRDHSPLHF
NA	TRBV7-8	NA	TRBJ1-5	TGTGCCAGCAGCCCGGGGGTGGATCTGGGGGGCAATCAGCCCCAGCATTTT	CASSPGVDLGGNQPQHF
TRBD2	TRBV12-5	NA	TRBJ2-1	TGTGCTAGTGGTTTGGCCTTACTAGCGGGGGGGAATGAGCAGTTCTTC	CASGLALLAGGNEQFF
TRBD2	TRBV11-2	NA	TRBJ2-2	TGTGCCAGCAGAATAGCGGGGCCCGGGGAGCTGTTTTTT	CASRIAGPGELFF
NA	TRBV4-1	NA	TRBJ2-1	TGCGCCAGCAGCCAAGAAGGAGGGGGGGCCTGGAATGAGCAGTTCTTC	CASSQEGGGAWNEQFF
TRBD2	TRBV5-4	once	TRBJ2-2	TGTGCCAGCACCTGGGGGGGTTCGAACACCGGGGAGCTGTTTTTT	CASTWGGSNTGELFF
TRBD1	TRBV5-1	few	TRBJ1-1	TGCGCCAGTTCCAGAGACAGGGGGGCTGAAGCTTTCTTT	CASSRDRGAEAFF
NA	TRBV21-1	NA	TRBJ1-1	TGTGCCAGCAGCAATAGGAAGGGGATGAACACTGAAGCTTTCTTT	CASSNRKGMNTEAFF
TRBD1	TRBV6-1	NA	TRBJ1-5	TGTGCCAGCGGCGACAGGGGGTATAGCAATCAGCCCCAGCATTTT	CASGDRGYSNQPQHF
NA	TRBV18	once	TRBJ2-3	TGTGCCAGCTCACCACCTCGAGACAGGAACACGCAGTATTTT	CASSPPRDRNTQYF
NA	TRBV18	NA	TRBJ2-7	TGTGCCAGCTCAGTTCCAGGGGCGCCGGACGAGCAGTACTTC	CASSVPGAPDEQYF
TRBD2	TRBV4-2	few	TRBJ2-5	TGTGCCAGCAGCCAAGTGGGACTACAAGAGACCCAGTACTTC	CASSQVGLQETQYF
NA	TRBV6-1	few	TRBJ1-3	TGTGCCAGCAGTGAAGCGCTTACTAGGGGGAGAAACACCATATATTTT	CASSEALTRGRNTIYF
TRBD1	TRBV4-1	NA	TRBJ2-7	TGCGCCAGCAGCCTCCGGGACAGGGGTTACGAGCAGTACTTC	CASSLRDRGYEQYF
NA	TRBV30	NA	TRBJ1-4	TGTGCCTGGAGTTTACAGGAGAATGAAAAACTGTTTTTT	CAWSLQENEKLFF
TRBD1	TRBV14	NA	TRBJ1-1	TGTGCCAGCAGCCAAGGGGCCCCTGACAGGGACACTGAAGCTTTCTTT	CASSQGAPDRDTEAFF
TRBD1	TRBV13	once	TRBJ2-1	TGTGCCAGCAGCTTAGAGAGGGGACAGGCCTACAATGAGCAGTTCTTC	CASSLERGQAYNEQFF
NA	TRBV4-3	NA	TRBJ2-6	TGCGCCAGCAGCCAAGATCAGGGCTCTGGGGCCAACGTCCTGACTTTC	CASSQDQGSGANVLTF
NA	TRBV5-1	NA	TRBJ2-3	TGCGCCAGCAGCTTAGGGGTTGGCGATACGCAGTATTTT	CASSLGVGDTQYF
NA	TRBV4-3	NA	TRBJ1-1	TGCGCCAGCAGCCAAGATTTATTTCGCGGGGCCACTGAAGCTTTCTTT	CASSQDLFRGATEAFF
NA	TRBV7-9	NA	TRBJ2-7	TGTGCCAGCAGCACAGTTGCGGGACAGAGAGCCTACGAGCAGTACTTC	CASSTVAGQRAYEQYF
TRBD1	TRBV28	once	TRBJ2-1	TGTGCCAGCAGTCAAAGGGGGCCGGGGTACAATGAGCAGTTCTTC	CASSQRGPGYNEQFF
NA	TRBV4-3	NA	TRBJ1-6	TGCGCCAGCAGCCGCGAGGTCTCCTATAATTCACCCCTCCACTTT	CASSREVSYNSPLHF
NA	TRBV5-5	few	TRBJ1-2	TGTGCCAGCAGCTTGGCCTCATCCCCCGGTGGCTACACCTTC	CASSLASSPGGYTF
TRBD1	TRBV7-6	NA	TRBJ2-7	TGTGCCAGCAGCTTAGAGACAGGGTGGGGCGAGCAGTACTTC	CASSLETGWGEQYF
NA	TRBV13	NA	TRBJ2-7	TGTGCCAGCAGCTTACGGCATGAGGTGGTTATCAAAAACGAGCAGTACTTC	CASSLRHEVVIKNEQYF